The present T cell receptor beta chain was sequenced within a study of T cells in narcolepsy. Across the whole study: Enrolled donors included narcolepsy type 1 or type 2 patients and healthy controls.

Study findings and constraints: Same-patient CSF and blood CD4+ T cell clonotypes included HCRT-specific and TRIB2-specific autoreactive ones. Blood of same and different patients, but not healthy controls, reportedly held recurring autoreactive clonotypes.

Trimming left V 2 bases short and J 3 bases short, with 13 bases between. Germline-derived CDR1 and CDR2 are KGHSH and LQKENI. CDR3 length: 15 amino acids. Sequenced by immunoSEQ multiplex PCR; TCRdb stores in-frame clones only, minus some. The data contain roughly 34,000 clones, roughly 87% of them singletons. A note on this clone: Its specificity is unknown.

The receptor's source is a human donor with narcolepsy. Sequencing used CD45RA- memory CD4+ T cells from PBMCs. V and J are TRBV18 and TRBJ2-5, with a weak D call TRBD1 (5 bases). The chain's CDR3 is CASSPNTGRKETQYF. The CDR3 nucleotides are TGTGCCAGCTCACCAAATACAGGTCGAAAAGAGACCCAGTACTTC.